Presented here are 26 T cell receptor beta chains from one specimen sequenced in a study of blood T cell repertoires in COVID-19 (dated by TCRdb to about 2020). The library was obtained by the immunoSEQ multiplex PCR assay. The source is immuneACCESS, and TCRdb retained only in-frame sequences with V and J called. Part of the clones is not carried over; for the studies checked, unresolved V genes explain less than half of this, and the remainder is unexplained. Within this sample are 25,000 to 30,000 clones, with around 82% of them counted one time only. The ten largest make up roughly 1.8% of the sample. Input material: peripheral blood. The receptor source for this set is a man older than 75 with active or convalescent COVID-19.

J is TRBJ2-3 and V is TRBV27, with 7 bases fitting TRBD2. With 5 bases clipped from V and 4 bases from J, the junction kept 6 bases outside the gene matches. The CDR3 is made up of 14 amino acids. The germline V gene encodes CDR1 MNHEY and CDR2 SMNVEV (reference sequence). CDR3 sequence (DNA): TGTGCCAGCAGTCTCTGGGGGAGGGCAGATACGCAGTATTTT. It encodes CASSLWGRADTQYF.

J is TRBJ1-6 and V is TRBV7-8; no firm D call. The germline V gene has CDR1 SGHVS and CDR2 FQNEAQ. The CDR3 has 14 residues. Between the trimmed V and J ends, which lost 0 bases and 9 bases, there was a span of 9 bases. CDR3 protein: CASSLAQASSPLHF. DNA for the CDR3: TGTGCCAGCAGCTTAGCGCAGGCGAGTTCACCCCTCCACTTT.

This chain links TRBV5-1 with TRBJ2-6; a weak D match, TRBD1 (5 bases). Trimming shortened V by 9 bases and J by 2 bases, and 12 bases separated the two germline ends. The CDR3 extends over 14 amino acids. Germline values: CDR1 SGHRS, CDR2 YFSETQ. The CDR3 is CATQSGTGANVLTF. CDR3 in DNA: TGCGCCACGCAATCAGGGACTGGGGCCAACGTCCTGACTTTC.

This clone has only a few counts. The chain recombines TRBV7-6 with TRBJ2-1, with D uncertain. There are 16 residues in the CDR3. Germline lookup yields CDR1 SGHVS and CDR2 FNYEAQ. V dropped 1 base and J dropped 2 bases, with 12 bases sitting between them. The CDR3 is CASSLERGETYNEQFF. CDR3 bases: TGTGCCAGCAGCTTAGAGAGAGGAGAAACCTACAATGAGCAGTTCTTC.

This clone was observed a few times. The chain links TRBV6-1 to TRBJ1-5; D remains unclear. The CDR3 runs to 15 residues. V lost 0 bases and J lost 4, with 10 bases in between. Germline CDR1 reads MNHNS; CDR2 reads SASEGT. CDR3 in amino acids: CASSEADYRNQPQHF. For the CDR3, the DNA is TGTGCCAGCAGTGAAGCGGACTATAGAAATCAGCCCCAGCATTTT.

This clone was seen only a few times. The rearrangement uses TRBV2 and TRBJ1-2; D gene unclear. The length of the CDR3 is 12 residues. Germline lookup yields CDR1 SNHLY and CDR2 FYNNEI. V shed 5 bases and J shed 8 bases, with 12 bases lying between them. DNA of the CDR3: TGTGCCAGCAGTCTGGCCCGATTCGGCTACACCTTC. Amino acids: CASSLARFGYTF.

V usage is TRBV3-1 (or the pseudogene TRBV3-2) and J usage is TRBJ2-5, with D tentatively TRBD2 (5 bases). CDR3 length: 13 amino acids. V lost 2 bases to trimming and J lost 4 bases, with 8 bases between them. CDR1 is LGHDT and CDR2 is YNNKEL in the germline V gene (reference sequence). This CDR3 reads CASSQTRAETQYF. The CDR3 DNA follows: TGTGCCAGCAGCCAAACTAGGGCAGAGACCCAGTACTTC.

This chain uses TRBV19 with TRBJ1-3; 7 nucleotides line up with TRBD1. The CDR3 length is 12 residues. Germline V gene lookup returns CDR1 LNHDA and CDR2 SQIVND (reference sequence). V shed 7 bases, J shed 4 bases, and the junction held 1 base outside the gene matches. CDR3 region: CASKGAGNTIYF. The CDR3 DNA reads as TGTGCCAGTAAGGGGGCGGGAAACACCATATATTTT.

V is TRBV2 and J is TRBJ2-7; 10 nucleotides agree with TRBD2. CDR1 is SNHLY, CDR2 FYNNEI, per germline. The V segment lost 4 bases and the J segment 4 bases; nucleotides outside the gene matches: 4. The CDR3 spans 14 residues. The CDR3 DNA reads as TGTGCCAGCAGTGGGGAACTAGCGGGATACGAGCAGTACTTC. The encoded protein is CASSGELAGYEQYF.

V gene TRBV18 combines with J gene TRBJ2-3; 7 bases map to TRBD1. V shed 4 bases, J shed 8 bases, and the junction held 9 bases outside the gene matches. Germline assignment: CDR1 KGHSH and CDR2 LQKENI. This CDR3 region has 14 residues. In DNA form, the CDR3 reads TGTGCCAGCTCACTACAGGGGATTGGGTCTACGCAGTATTTT. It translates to CASSLQGIGSTQYF. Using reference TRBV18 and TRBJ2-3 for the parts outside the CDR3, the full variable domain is NAGVMQNPRHLVRRRGQEARLRCSPMKGHSHVYWYRQLPEEGLKFMVYLQKENIIDESGMPKERFSAEFPKEGPSILRIQQVVRGDSAAYFCASSLQGIGSTQYFGPGTRLTVL.

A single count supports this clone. The CDR3 spells CASSPTTGMVGYTF. Here the CDR3 DNA reads TGTGCCAGCAGCCCCACGACAGGGATGGTGGGCTACACCTTC. This rearrangement joins TRBV7-3 to TRBJ1-2; the match to TRBD1 covers 7 bases. This CDR3 contains 14 residues. V was clipped by 5 bases and J by 8 bases; unmatched bases: 11. Germline-derived CDR1 and CDR2 are SGHTA and FQGTGA. Full variable domain (remainder filled in from reference TRBV7-3 and TRBJ1-2): GAGVSQTPSNKVTEKGKYVELRCDPISGHTALYWYRQSLGQGPEFLIYFQGTGAADDSGLPNDRFFAVRPEGSVSTLKIQRTERGDSAVYLCASSPTTGMVGYTFGSGTRLTVV.

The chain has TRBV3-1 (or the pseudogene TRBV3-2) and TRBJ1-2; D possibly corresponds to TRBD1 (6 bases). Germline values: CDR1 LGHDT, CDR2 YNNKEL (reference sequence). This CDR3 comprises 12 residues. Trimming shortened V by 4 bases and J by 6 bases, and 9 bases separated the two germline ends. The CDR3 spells CASSRQANGYTF. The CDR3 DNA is TGTGCCAGCAGCCGACAGGCAAATGGCTACACCTTC.

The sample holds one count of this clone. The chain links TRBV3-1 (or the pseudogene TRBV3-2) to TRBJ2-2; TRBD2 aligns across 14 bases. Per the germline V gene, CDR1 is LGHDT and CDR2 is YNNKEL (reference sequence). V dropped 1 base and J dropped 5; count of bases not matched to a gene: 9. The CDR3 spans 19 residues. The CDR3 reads CASSQGMGTSGRRTGELFF. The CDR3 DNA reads TGTGCCAGCAGCCAAGGGATGGGGACTAGCGGGAGAAGAACCGGGGAGCTGTTTTTT.

The CDR3: CASSDAGRDTEAFF. The DNA of the CDR3 is TGTGCCAGCAGTGATGCAGGGAGGGACACTGAAGCTTTCTTT. The V gene is TRBV2, the J gene TRBJ1-1; the D gene is possibly TRBD1 (5 bases). With 3 bases removed from V and 3 bases from J, the gap between germline ends came to 11 bases. The germline CDR1 and CDR2 sequences are SNHLY and FYNNEI. The CDR3 length is 14 residues.

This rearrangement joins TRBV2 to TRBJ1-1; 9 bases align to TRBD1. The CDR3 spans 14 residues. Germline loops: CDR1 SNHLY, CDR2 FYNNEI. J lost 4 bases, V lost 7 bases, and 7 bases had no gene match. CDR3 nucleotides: TGTGCCAGCAAGCAACAGGGGGCAGGCACTGAAGCTTTCTTT. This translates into CASKQQGAGTEAFF.

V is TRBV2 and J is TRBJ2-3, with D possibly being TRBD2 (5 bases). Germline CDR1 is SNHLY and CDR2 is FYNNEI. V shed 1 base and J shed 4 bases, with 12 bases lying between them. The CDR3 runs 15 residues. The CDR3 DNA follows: TGTGCCAGCAGTGAAGGAGGGATAATTTCAGATACGCAGTATTTT. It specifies CASSEGGIISDTQYF.

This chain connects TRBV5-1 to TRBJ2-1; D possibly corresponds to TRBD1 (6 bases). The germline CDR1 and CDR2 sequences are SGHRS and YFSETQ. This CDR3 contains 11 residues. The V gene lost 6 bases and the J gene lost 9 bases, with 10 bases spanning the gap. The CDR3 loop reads CASTRDIEQFF. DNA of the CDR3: TGCGCCAGCACCCGGGACATTGAGCAGTTCTTC.

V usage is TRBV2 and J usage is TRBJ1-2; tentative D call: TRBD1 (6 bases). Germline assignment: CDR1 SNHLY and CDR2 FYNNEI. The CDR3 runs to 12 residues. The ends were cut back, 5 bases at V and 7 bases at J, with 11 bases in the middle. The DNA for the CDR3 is TGTGCCAGCAGTTTAGCAGGGGTTGGCTACACCTTC. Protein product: CASSLAGVGYTF.

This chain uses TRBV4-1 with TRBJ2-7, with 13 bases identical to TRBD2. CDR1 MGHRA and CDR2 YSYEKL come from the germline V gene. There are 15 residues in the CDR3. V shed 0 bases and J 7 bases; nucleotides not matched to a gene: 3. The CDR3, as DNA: TGCGCCAGCAGCCAAGACTTGACTAGCGGGAGGGAGCAGTACTTC. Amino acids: CASSQDLTSGREQYF.

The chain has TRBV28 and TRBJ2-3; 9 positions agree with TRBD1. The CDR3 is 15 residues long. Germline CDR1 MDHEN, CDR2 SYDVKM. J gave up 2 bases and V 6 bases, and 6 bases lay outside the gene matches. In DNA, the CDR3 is TGTGCCAGCAGCGGGGGACAGGGACCCACAGATACGCAGTATTTT. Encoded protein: CASSGGQGPTDTQYF.

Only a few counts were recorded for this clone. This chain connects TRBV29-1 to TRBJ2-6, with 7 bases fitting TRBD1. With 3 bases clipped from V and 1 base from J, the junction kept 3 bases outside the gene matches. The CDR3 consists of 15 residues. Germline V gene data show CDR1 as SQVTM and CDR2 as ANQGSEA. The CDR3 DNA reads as TGCAGCGTTGAGAAACAGGGGTCTGGGGCCAACGTCCTGACTTTC. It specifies CSVEKQGSGANVLTF. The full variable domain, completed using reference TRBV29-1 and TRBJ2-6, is SAVISQKPSRDICQRGTSLTIQCQVDSQVTMMFWYRQQPGQSLTLIATANQGSEATYESGFVIDKFPISRPNLTFSTLTVSNMSPEDSSIYLCSVEKQGSGANVLTFGAGSRLTVL.

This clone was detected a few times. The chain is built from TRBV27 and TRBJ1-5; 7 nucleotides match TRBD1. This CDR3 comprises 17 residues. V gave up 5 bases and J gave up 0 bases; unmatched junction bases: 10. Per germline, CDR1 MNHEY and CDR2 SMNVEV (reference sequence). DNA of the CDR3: TGTGCCAGCAGTCCTGGGACAGCCCGTTATAGCAATCAGCCCCAGCATTTT. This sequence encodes CASSPGTARYSNQPQHF.

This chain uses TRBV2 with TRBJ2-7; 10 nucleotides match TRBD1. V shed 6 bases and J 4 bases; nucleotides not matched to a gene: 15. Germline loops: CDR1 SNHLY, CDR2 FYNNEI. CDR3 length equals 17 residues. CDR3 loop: CASRPGQGTLRGYEQYF. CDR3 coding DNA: TGTGCCAGCAGACCGGGACAGGGGACTTTACGAGGTTACGAGCAGTACTTC.

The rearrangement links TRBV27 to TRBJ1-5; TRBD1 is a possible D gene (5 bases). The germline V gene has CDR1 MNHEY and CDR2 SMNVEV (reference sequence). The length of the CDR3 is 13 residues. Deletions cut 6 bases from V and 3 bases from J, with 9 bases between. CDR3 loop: CASRRQLNQPQHF. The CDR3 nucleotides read TGTGCCAGCAGAAGACAGCTCAATCAGCCCCAGCATTTT.

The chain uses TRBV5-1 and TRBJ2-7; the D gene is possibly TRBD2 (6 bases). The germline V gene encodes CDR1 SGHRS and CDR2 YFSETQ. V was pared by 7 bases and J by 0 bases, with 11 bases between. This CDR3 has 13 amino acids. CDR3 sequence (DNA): TGCGCCAGCGGCGGGGTCGGCTCCTACGAGCAGTACTTC. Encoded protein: CASGGVGSYEQYF.

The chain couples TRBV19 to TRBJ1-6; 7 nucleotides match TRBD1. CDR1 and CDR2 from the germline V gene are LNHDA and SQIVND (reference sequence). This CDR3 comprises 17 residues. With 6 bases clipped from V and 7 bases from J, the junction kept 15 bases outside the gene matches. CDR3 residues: CASSKPTPGQKNSPLHF. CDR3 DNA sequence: TGTGCCAGTAGCAAGCCGACACCGGGACAGAAAAATTCACCCCTCCACTTT.